Following are 12 T cell receptor beta chains from one sample sequenced in a study of beta chain features in type 1 diabetes. General study points: There was a moderate but significant shortening of TCRB CDR3s in all four CD4+ subsets of Type 1 diabetes patients.

Reverse transcription of all isolated RNA meant that expressed TCRB transcripts were sequenced. Using immunoSEQ multiplex PCR, the repertoire was profiled, and TCRdb retains in-frame clones only, with some absent. Counted here are some 280,000 clones, over 11% occurring once; the ten biggest clones make up more than 0.015%. For these TCRs, the target antigens are not known. The sample taken for sequencing was naive CD4+ T cells from blood. These receptors originate from a man between 25 and 39 years old with type 1 diabetes.

This clone was seen more than once but under ten times. This chain connects TRBV28 to TRBJ2-1; 12 bases are shared with TRBD2. Germline lookup yields CDR1 MDHEN and CDR2 SYDVKM. After removal of 6 bases from V and 4 bases from J, the junction contained 1 base not matched to a gene. CDR3 length: 14 residues. The CDR3 DNA sequence: TGTGCCAGCAGGACTAGCGGGAGATACAATGAGCAGTTCTTC. Translation gives CASRTSGRYNEQFF.

This chain uses TRBV6-6 with TRBJ2-1; a possible D gene is TRBD2 (6 bases). Per germline, CDR1 MNHNY and CDR2 SVGAGI (reference sequence). The CDR3 loop spans 15 amino acids. The ends were cut back, 6 bases at V and 5 bases at J, with 17 bases in the middle. As DNA, the CDR3 is TGTGCCAGCAGCCTAGCGTCGACCACCCACAATGAGCAGTTCTTC. Protein sequence: CASSLASTTHNEQFF.

Only a few counts were recorded for this clone. This chain's CDR3 is CAWSVTTGLEYF. DNA of the CDR3: TGTGCCTGGAGTGTTACGACGGGACTCGAATACTTC. The chain carries TRBV30 and TRBJ2-7; tentative D call: TRBD2 (6 bases). The CDR3 loop spans 12 amino acids. The germline CDR1 and CDR2 sequences are GTSNPN and SVGIG (reference sequence). V lost 0 bases, J lost 13 bases, and 16 bases lay in between.

The V gene is TRBV9, the J gene TRBJ2-5; tentative D call: TRBD1 (5 bases). The V gene lost 6 bases and the J gene lost 2 bases, with 11 bases spanning the gap. The CDR3 contains 13 residues. The germline V gene encodes CDR1 SGDLS and CDR2 YYNGEE. CDR3 protein: CASNSGSQETQYF. CDR3 in DNA: TGTGCCAGCAATTCAGGGTCTCAAGAGACCCAGTACTTC.

The CDR3 loop reads CASSARQGPDTEAFF. The CDR3 coding sequence is TGTGCCAGCAGCGCCCGACAGGGTCCCGACACTGAAGCTTTCTTT. The chain carries TRBV7-9 and TRBJ1-1; 7 bases are a match to TRBD1. From germline, CDR1 is SEHNR and CDR2 FQNEAQ (reference sequence). V shed 5 bases and J 3 bases; nucleotides not matched to a gene: 9. CDR3 length: 15 residues.

The V call is TRBV5-1, the J call TRBJ2-5, with 9 bases lining up with TRBD1. From germline, CDR1 is SGHRS and CDR2 YFSETQ. Germline trimming cut 3 bases from V and 2 bases from J; bases unmatched to any gene: 5. The CDR3 loop spans 15 amino acids. The CDR3 is CASSSAGTGQETQYF. Written as DNA, the CDR3 is TGCGCCAGCAGCTCAGCCGGGACAGGGCAAGAGACCCAGTACTTC.

The V and J genes are TRBV29-1 and TRBJ1-1; D gene ambiguous. The germline V and J ends were trimmed by 3 bases and 7 bases, with 9 bases remaining between them. The CDR3 has 11 amino acids. Germline V gene data show CDR1 as SQVTM and CDR2 as ANQGSEA. CDR3 in amino acids: CSVDSVREAFF. The CDR3 region has the DNA TGCAGCGTTGATTCCGTCCGTGAAGCTTTCTTT. Full variable domain (remainder filled in from reference TRBV29-1 and TRBJ1-1): SAVISQKPSRDICQRGTSLTIQCQVDSQVTMMFWYRQQPGQSLTLIATANQGSEATYESGFVIDKFPISRPNLTFSTLTVSNMSPEDSSIYLCSVDSVREAFFGQGTRLTVV.

The sample holds a few counts of this clone. The V and J genes are TRBV9 and TRBJ2-3; 12 bases line up with TRBD2. J was trimmed by 2 bases and V by 2 bases; bases with no gene match: 3. The germline V gene has CDR1 SGDLS and CDR2 YYNGEE. CDR3 length: 16 residues. CDR3 amino acids: CASSVTSGRPTDTQYF. In DNA, the CDR3 is TGTGCCAGCAGCGTTACTAGCGGGAGGCCCACAGATACGCAGTATTTT. Full variable domain (rest looked up from reference TRBV9 and TRBJ2-3): DSGVTQTPKHLITATGQRVTLRCSPRSGDLSVYWYQQSLDQGLQFLIQYYNGEERAKGNILERFSAQQFPDLHSELNLSSLELGDSALYFCASSVTSGRPTDTQYFGPGTRLTVL.

This clone was picked up a small number of times. V usage is TRBV28 and J usage is TRBJ2-1; possible D gene TRBD2, 6 bases. V gave up 8 bases and J gave up 3 bases, with 14 bases separating them. This CDR3 comprises 14 residues. In germline, CDR1 is MDHEN, CDR2 SYDVKM. Here the CDR3 DNA reads TGTGCCAGCTCGACCGGGGGAATCTACAATGAGCAGTTCTTC. Its translation is CASSTGGIYNEQFF.

This chain links TRBV11-2 with TRBJ2-7; D is unclear. The CDR3 has 12 amino acids. CDR1 and CDR2 (germline): SGHAT, FQNNGV. The V and J ends lost 3 bases and 3 bases respectively, with 6 bases between them. The CDR3 region is CASSLSLYEQYF. The CDR3 nucleotides read TGTGCCAGCAGCTTGAGTCTCTACGAGCAGTACTTC.

The V gene is TRBV15, the J gene TRBJ2-1; D is perhaps TRBD2 (6 bases). The V end was cut by 3 bases, the J end by 8 bases, with 11 bases between. Germline V gene data show CDR1 as LNHNV and CDR2 as YYDKDF (reference sequence). This CDR3 spans 13 amino acids. This chain's CDR3 is CATSRSWGDEQFF. The CDR3, as DNA: TGTGCCACCAGCAGGAGTTGGGGGGATGAGCAGTTCTTC.

The chain carries TRBV5-4 and TRBJ2-1; 7 nucleotides agree with TRBD2. There are 15 residues in the CDR3. Germline CDR1 reads SGHNT; CDR2 reads YYREEE (reference sequence). V was pared by 3 bases and J by 3 bases, with 6 bases of the junction left unmatched. For the CDR3, the DNA is TGTGCCAGCAGCTCCTCAAGCGGGATCTACAATGAGCAGTTCTTC. Protein sequence: CASSSSSGIYNEQFF.